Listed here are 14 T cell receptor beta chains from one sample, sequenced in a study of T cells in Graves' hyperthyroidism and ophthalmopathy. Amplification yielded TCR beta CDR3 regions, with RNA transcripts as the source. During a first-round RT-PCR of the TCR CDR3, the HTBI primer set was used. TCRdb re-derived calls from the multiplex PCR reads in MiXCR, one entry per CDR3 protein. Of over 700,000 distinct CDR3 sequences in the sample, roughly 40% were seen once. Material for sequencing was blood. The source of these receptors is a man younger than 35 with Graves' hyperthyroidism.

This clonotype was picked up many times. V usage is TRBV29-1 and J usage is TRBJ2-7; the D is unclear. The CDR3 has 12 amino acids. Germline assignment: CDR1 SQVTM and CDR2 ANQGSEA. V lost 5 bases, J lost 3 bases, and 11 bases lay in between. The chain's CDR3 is CSVMKGGYEQYF. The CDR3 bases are TGCAGCGTTATGAAGGGTGGCTACGAGCAGTACTTC.

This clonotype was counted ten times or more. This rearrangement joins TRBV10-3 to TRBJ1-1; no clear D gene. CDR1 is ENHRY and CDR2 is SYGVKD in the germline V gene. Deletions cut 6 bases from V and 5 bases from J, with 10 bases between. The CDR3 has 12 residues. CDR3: CAIRESGTEAFF. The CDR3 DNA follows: TGTGCCATCAGGGAGAGCGGAACTGAAGCTTTCTTT.

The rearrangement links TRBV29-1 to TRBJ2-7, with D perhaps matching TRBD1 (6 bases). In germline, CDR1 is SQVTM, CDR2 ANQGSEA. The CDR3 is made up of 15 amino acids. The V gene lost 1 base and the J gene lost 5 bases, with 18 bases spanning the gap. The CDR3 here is CSVEGLGAHLNEQYF. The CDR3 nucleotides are TGCAGCGTTGAAGGACTGGGGGCGCATCTCAACGAGCAGTACTTC.

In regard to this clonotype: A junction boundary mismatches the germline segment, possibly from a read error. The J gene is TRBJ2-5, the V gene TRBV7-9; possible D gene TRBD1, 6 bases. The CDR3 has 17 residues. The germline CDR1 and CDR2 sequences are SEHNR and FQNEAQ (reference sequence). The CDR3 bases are TGCGCCAGCAGCCAAGACGGGAATTCACAGGGTGACGAGACCCAGTACTTC. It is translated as CASSQDGNSQGDETQYF.

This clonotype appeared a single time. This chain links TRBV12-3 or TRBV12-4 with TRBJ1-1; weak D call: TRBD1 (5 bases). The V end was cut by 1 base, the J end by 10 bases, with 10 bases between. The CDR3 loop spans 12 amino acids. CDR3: CASSLGIGGAFF. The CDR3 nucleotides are TGTGCCAGCAGTTTAGGGATTGGGGGAGCTTTCTTT.

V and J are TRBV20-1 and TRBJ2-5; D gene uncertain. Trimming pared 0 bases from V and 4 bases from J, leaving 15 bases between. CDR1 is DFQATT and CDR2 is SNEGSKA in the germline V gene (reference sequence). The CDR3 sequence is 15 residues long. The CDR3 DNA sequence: TGCAGTGCTAGAGATTTTAAGAAAGAGGCAGAGACCCAGTACTTC. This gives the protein CSARDFKKEAETQYF.

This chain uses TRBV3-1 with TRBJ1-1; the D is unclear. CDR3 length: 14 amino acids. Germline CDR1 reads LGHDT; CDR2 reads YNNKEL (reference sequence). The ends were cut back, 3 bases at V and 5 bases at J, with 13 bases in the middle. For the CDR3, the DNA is TGTGCCAGCAGCCATCTCGCAGGAGGAACTGAAGCTTTCTTT. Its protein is CASSHLAGGTEAFF. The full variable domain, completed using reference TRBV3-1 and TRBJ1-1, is DTAVSQTPKYLVTQMGNDKSIKCEQNLGHDTMYWYKQDSKKFLKIMFSYNNKELIINETVPNRFSPKSPDKAHLNLHINSLELGDSAVYFCASSHLAGGTEAFFGQGTRLTVV.

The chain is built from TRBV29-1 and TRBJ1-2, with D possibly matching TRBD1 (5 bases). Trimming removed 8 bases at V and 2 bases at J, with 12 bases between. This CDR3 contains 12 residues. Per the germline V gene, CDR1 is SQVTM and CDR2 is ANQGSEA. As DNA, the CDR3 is TGCAGCTTAGGAAGGGGAAACTATGGCTACACCTTC. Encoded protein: CSLGRGNYGYTF.

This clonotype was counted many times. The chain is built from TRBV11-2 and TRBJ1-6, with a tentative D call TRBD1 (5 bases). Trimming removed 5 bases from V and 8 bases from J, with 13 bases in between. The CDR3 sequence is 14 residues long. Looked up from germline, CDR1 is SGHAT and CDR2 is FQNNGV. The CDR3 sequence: CASSPRQHYSPLHF. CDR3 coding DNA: TGTGCCAGCAGCCCGCGACAGCACTATTCACCCCTCCACTTT.

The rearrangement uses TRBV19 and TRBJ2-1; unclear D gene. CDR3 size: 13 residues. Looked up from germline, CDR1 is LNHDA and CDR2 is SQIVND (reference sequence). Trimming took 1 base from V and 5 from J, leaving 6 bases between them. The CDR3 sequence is CASSIVLDNEQFF. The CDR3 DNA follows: TGTGCCAGTAGTATAGTGCTCGACAATGAGCAGTTCTTC.

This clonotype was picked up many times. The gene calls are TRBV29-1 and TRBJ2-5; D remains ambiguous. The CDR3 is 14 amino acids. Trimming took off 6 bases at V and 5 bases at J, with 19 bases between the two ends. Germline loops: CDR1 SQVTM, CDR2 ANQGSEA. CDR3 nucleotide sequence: TGCAGCGTACTAAGACCAACACCCCAGGAGACCCAGTACTTC. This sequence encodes CSVLRPTPQETQYF. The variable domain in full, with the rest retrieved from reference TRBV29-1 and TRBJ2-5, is SAVISQKPSRDICQRGTSLTIQCQVDSQVTMMFWYRQQPGQSLTLIATANQGSEATYESGFVIDKFPISRPNLTFSTLTVSNMSPEDSSIYLCSVLRPTPQETQYFGPGTRLLVL.

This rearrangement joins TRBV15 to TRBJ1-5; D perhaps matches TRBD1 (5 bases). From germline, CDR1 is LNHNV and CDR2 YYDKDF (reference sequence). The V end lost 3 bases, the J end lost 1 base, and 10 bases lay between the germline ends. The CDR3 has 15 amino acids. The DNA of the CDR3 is TGTGCCACCAGCAGCCGAGGGGACAGCAATCAGCCCCAGCATTTT. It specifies CATSSRGDSNQPQHF.

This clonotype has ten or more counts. In nucleotides, the CDR3 is TGTGCCAGCAGCCACCTAGGGGACCAGCCCCAGCATTTT. Translation gives CASSHLGDQPQHF. The V call is TRBV7-8, the J call TRBJ1-5, with a tentative D call TRBD1 (5 bases). V was cut by 5 bases and J by 7 bases, with 12 bases left in between. The V gene's germline CDR1 is SGHVS and CDR2 FQNEAQ. The CDR3 covers 13 residues.

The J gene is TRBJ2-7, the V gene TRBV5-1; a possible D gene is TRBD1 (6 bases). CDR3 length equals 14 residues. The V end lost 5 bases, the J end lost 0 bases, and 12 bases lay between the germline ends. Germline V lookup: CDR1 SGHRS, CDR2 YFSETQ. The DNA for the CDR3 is TGCGCCAGCAGACCCCGGGACAACTCCTACGAGCAGTACTTC. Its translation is CASRPRDNSYEQYF.